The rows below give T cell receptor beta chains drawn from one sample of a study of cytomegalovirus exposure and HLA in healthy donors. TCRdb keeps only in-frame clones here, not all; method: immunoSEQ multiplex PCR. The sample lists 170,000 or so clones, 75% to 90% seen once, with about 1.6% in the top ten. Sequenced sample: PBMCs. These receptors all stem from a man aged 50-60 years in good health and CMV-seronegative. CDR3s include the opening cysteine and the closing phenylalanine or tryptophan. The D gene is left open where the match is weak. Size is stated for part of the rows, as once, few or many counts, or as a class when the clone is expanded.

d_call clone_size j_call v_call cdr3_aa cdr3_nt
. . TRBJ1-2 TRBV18 CASSPFEGQRPSNYGYTF TGTGCCAGCTCACCTTTCGAGGGACAACGCCCTTCTAACTACGGCTACACCTTC
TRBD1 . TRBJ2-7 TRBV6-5 CASSYENRGRHEQYF TGTGCCAGCAGTTACGAAAACAGGGGACGACACGAGCAGTACTTC
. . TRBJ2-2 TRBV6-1 CASRVTGELFF TGTGCCAGCAGGGTGACAGGCGAGCTGTTTTTT
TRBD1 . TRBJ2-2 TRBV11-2 CASSPGQGPATGELFF TGTGCCAGCAGCCCCGGACAGGGACCCGCTACCGGGGAGCTGTTTTTT
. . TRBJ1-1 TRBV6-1 CASSLNMNTEAFF TGTGCCAGCAGCCTAAATATGAACACTGAAGCTTTCTTT
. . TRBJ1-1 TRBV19 CASSIGGPVGTEAFF TGTGCCAGTAGTATAGGGGGGCCAGTGGGCACTGAAGCTTTCTTT
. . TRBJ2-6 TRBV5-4 CASSRQSSSGANVLTF TGTGCCAGCAGCCGACAGTCGTCCTCTGGGGCCAACGTCCTGACTTTC
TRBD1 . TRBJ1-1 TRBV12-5 CASGSLADRTGEAFF TGTGCTAGTGGTTCTCTGGCGGACAGGACGGGCGAAGCTTTCTTT
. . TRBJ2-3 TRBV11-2 CASSLGTSRVTDTQYF TGTGCCAGCAGCTTAGGCACTAGCAGGGTCACAGATACGCAGTATTTT
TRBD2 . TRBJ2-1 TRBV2 CASSERASGGSTYNEQFF TGTGCCAGCAGTGAAAGGGCTAGCGGGGGGTCCACCTACAATGAGCAGTTCTTC
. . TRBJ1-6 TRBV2 CASSAGGVSSPLHF TGTGCCAGCAGCGCCGGAGGCGTATCGTCACCCCTCCACTTT
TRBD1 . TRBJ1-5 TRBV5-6 CASSLRTGGNQPQHF TGTGCCAGCAGCCTCCGGACAGGGGGCAATCAGCCCCAGCATTTT
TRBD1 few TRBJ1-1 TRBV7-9 CASSLGTGGGEAFF TGTGCCAGCAGCCTTGGGACAGGGGGTGGTGAAGCTTTCTTT
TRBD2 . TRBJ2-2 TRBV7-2 CASRNSGRVNTGELFF TGTGCCAGCAGGAATAGCGGGAGGGTGAACACCGGGGAGCTGTTTTTT
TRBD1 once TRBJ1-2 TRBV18 CASSPLDRVKFGYTF TGTGCCAGCTCACCACTTGACAGGGTCAAATTTGGCTACACCTTC
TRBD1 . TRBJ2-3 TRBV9 CASSVERGRGTDTQYF TGTGCCAGCAGCGTAGAAAGGGGGCGAGGCACAGATACGCAGTATTTT
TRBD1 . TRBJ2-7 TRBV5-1 CASSRDSRYEQYF TGCGCCAGCAGCCGGGACAGTCGCTACGAGCAGTACTTC
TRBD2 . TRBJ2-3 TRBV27 CASSSGGVADTQYF TGTGCCAGCTCTAGCGGGGGGGTCGCGGATACGCAGTATTTT
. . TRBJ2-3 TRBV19 CASSRGGAGMADTQYF TGTGCCAGTTCCCGAGGGGGGGCAGGGATGGCAGATACGCAGTATTTT
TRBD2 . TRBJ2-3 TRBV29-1 CSVSLPGAGGPIDTQYF TGCAGCGTTTCCCTGCCTGGGGCGGGGGGGCCGATAGATACGCAGTATTTT
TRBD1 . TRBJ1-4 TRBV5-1 CASSLAATGVEKLFF TGCGCCAGCAGCTTGGCCGCGACAGGGGTGGAAAAACTGTTTTTT
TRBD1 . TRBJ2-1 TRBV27 CASSFSDRGQNEQFF TGTGCCAGCAGTTTTTCGGACAGGGGGCAGAATGAGCAGTTCTTC
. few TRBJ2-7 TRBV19 CATSETGWQYF TGTGCCACCTCCGAGACAGGATGGCAGTACTTC
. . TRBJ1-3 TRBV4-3 CASSQYLDSQANTIYF TGCGCCAGCAGCCAATATTTGGACAGTCAGGCAAACACCATATATTTT
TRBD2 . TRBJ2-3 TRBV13 CASSSGTSLDTQYF TGTGCCAGCAGCTCGGGGACTAGCTTAGATACGCAGTATTTT
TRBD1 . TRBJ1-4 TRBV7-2 CASTLGTGIRGEKLFF TGTGCCAGCACCTTAGGGACAGGGATTCGTGGCGAAAAACTGTTTTTT
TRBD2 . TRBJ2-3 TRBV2 CASTKRQGTSGRGTTDTQYF TGTGCCAGCACCAAGCGACAGGGTACTAGCGGGAGGGGGACCACAGATACGCAGTATTTT